The 25 T cell receptor beta chains reported below all come from one sample, sequenced in a study of T cells after posttransplantation cyclophosphamide. Sampled 1 year posttransplant, controls received myeloablative marrow transplants, methotrexate and a calcineurin inhibitor. TCRdb's table, derived via immunoSEQ multiplex PCR, lists solely in-frame clones and lacks some. The sample records approximately 9,300 clones, approximately 88% being singletons. Sequencing used PBMCs, obtained around 450 days after allogeneic stem cell transplant with calcineurin inhibitor and methotrexate. These receptors all stem from a male patient aged 50 to 59 who received an allogeneic stem cell transplant from an unrelated donor, was CMV-positive, and had chronic GVHD only. Some of these T cells may belong to the graft donor.

The chain recombines TRBV6-1 with TRBJ1-4, with 10 bases lining up with TRBD1. The length of the CDR3 is 15 residues. Germline CDR1 is MNHNS and CDR2 is SASEGT. V lost 6 bases, J lost 4 bases, and 5 bases stayed unmatched. CDR3 loop: CASRDRGQGNEKLFF. CDR3 DNA sequence: TGTGCCAGCAGAGACAGGGGGCAGGGTAATGAAAAACTGTTTTTT.

The rearrangement uses TRBV11-1 and TRBJ2-3; D perhaps matches TRBD1 (5 bases). Trimming cost V 1 base and J 4 bases, with 15 bases left between them. The CDR3 runs to 16 residues. The germline V gene has CDR1 SGHAT and CDR2 FQDESV (reference sequence). The CDR3 DNA sequence: TGTGCCAGCAGCTTAGGGAAGGGCAGGGCGGCAGATACGCAGTATTTT. This sequence encodes CASSLGKGRAADTQYF. The complete variable domain, with remaining parts taken from reference TRBV11-1 and TRBJ2-3, reads EAEVAQSPRYKITEKSQAVAFWCDPISGHATLYWYRQILGQGPELLVQFQDESVVDDSQLPKDRFSAERLKGVDSTLKIQPAELGDSAMYLCASSLGKGRAADTQYFGPGTRLTVL.

V is TRBV7-2 and J is TRBJ2-7, with 12 bases lining up with TRBD2. Per the germline V gene, CDR1 is SGHTA and CDR2 is FQGNSA. Trimming cost V 3 bases and J 7 bases; bases outside gene matches: 7. CDR3 length: 15 amino acids. The CDR3 bases are TGTGCCAGCAGCTTGAGACTAGCGGGAGTAGGAGAGCAGTACTTC. Translating gives CASSLRLAGVGEQYF. Complete variable domain (other parts from reference TRBV7-2 and TRBJ2-7): GAGVSQSPSNKVTEKGKDVELRCDPISGHTALYWYRQSLGQGLEFLIYFQGNSAPDKSGLPSDRFSAERTGGSVSTLTIQRTQQEDSAVYLCASSLRLAGVGEQYFGPGTRLTVT.

This clone was observed a single time. This chain joins TRBV5-1 and TRBJ1-6, with D possibly matching TRBD1 (6 bases). V was pared by 2 bases and J by 8 bases, with 14 bases between. The CDR3 sequence is 15 residues long. Looked up from germline, CDR1 is SGHRS and CDR2 is YFSETQ. Here the CDR3 DNA reads TGCGCCAGCAGCTTTGGAAGGGGGGGGGATTCACCCCTCCACTTT. Amino acids: CASSFGRGGDSPLHF.

CDR3 protein: CASSLLGQGIDGYTF. CDR3 nucleotides: TGTGCCAGCAGTTTATTGGGTCAGGGGATTGATGGCTACACCTTC. This chain links TRBV28 with TRBJ1-2, with D possibly being TRBD1 (6 bases). Germline CDR1 MDHEN, CDR2 SYDVKM. V lost 1 base and J 6 bases, leaving 15 bases between the germline ends. CDR3 length: 15 residues.

The V call is TRBV9, the J call TRBJ1-1; D call uncertain. V lost 3 bases and J 0 bases, leaving 9 bases between the germline ends. In germline, CDR1 is SGDLS, CDR2 YYNGEE. CDR3 length: 14 residues. CDR3 residues: CASSAQVVNTEAFF. CDR3 nucleotides: TGTGCCAGCAGCGCCCAGGTGGTGAACACTGAAGCTTTCTTT.

This chain uses TRBV21-1 with TRBJ2-5; TRBD2 is the table's D call, not checked against the DNA. The J call is uncertain, as TRBJ2-7 better fits the DNA end. TRBV21-1 is a pseudogene locus. The CDR3 runs to 15 residues. CDR3 sequence: CASSNPGLAGYEQYF. In nucleotides, the CDR3 is TGTGCCAGCAGCAACCCGGGACTAGCGGGGTACGAGCAGTACTTC.

The rearrangement links TRBV5-6 to TRBJ1-1, with 9 bases that match TRBD1. The V gene's germline CDR1 is SGHDT and CDR2 YYEEEE. CDR3 length: 16 residues. V lost 3 bases and J lost 3; bases outside the gene matches: 9. CDR3 protein: CASSSDRGRGDTEAFF. The CDR3 bases are TGTGCCAGCAGCTCGGACAGGGGCAGGGGGGACACTGAAGCTTTCTTT.

This chain connects TRBV28 to TRBJ2-1; 11 positions agree with TRBD2. J was trimmed by 2 bases and V by 5 bases; bases with no gene match: 5. The CDR3 sequence is 16 residues long. CDR1 and CDR2 (germline): MDHEN, SYDVKM. Here the CDR3 DNA reads TGTGCCAGCAGTCCCCGGACTAGCGGGCCCTACAATGAGCAGTTCTTC. This gives the protein CASSPRTSGPYNEQFF. The full variable domain, rest sourced from reference TRBV28 and TRBJ2-1, is DVKVTQSSRYLVKRTGEKVFLECVQDMDHENMFWYRQDPGLGLRLIYFSYDVKMKEKGDIPEGYSVSREKKERFSLILESASTNQTSMYLCASSPRTSGPYNEQFFGPGTRLTVL.

This chain joins TRBV18 and TRBJ2-1, with a tentative D call TRBD1 (6 bases). The CDR3 covers 15 residues. Germline V gives CDR1 KGHSH, CDR2 LQKENI. V lost 6 bases, J lost 3 bases, and 15 bases lay in between. CDR3 sequence reads: CASSLRGVGYNEQFF. CDR3 DNA: TGTGCCAGCTCTCTCAGGGGAGTAGGCTACAATGAGCAGTTCTTC.

The chain recombines TRBV2 with TRBJ1-6, with 7 bases aligning to TRBD1. Germline V CDR1 and CDR2: SNHLY, FYNNEI. V dropped 2 bases and J dropped 7; count of bases not matched to a gene: 5. The CDR3 is 15 residues long. As DNA, the CDR3 is TGTGCCAGCAGTGAATGGGGGACAGAAAATTCACCCCTCCACTTT. This sequence encodes CASSEWGTENSPLHF.

V and J are TRBV27 and TRBJ1-2, with TRBD1 identical over 7 bases. V lost 3 bases and J lost 2; bases outside the gene matches: 21. The CDR3 extends over 20 amino acids. Germline V gene lookup returns CDR1 MNHEY and CDR2 SMNVEV (reference sequence). DNA of the CDR3: TGTGCCAGCAGTTTTTTCGCGAGGCCAAAAATGGACAGGCTCAACTATGGCTACACCTTC. Amino acid sequence: CASSFFARPKMDRLNYGYTF.

The chain is built from TRBV11-1 and TRBJ1-1; D not resolved. V lost 7 bases, J lost 1 base, and 13 bases lay in between. The CDR3 is made up of 14 amino acids. Germline CDR1 SGHAT, CDR2 FQDESV (reference sequence). The CDR3 sequence: CASTIGRGNTEAFF. CDR3 sequence (DNA): TGTGCCAGCACTATCGGTCGTGGGAACACTGAAGCTTTCTTT.

V usage is TRBV5-6 and J usage is TRBJ2-3; D is undetermined. The germline V and J ends were trimmed by 2 bases and 14 bases, with 15 bases remaining between them. The CDR3 runs 12 residues. CDR1 SGHDT and CDR2 YYEEEE come from the germline V gene. In DNA form, the CDR3 reads TGTGCCAGCAGCTTTACTTGGAGTCATCCGTATTTT. This codes for CASSFTWSHPYF.

The V call is TRBV11-2, the J call TRBJ2-7, with TRBD2 as a possible D gene (7 bases). This CDR3 spans 15 amino acids. V was clipped by 0 bases and J by 2 bases, with 11 bases between them. Looked up from germline, CDR1 is SGHAT and CDR2 is FQNNGV. CDR3 loop: CASSLEAGATYEQYF. CDR3 bases: TGTGCCAGCAGCTTAGAGGCGGGGGCTACCTACGAGCAGTACTTC.

The chain combines TRBV9 with TRBJ1-3; TRBD1 might be the D (5 bases). The germline gives CDR1 SGDLS, CDR2 YYNGEE. V was clipped by 3 bases and J by 2 bases, with 12 bases between them. The CDR3 is 15 amino acids. The CDR3 loop reads CASSAAGSPGNTIYF. The CDR3 bases are TGTGCCAGCAGCGCCGCAGGGTCCCCTGGAAACACCATATATTTT. Full variable domain (missing parts from reference TRBV9 and TRBJ1-3): DSGVTQTPKHLITATGQRVTLRCSPRSGDLSVYWYQQSLDQGLQFLIQYYNGEERAKGNILERFSAQQFPDLHSELNLSSLELGDSALYFCASSAAGSPGNTIYFGEGSWLTVV.

V gene TRBV7-9 combines with J gene TRBJ1-1, with TRBD1 matching over 8 bases. Germline CDR1 is SEHNR and CDR2 is FQNEAQ (reference sequence). Losses at the gene ends were 5 bases for V and 5 bases for J; bases not matched to a gene: 10. The CDR3 length is 15 residues. The CDR3 here is CASSMRQGYGTEAFF. The CDR3 region has the DNA TGTGCCAGCAGCATGCGACAGGGGTACGGGACTGAAGCTTTCTTT.

The rearrangement joins TRBV13 to TRBJ2-3; no definite D call. Deletions cut 5 bases from V and 2 bases from J, with 5 bases between. The CDR3 consists of 12 residues. Germline V gives CDR1 PRHDT, CDR2 FYEKMQ (reference sequence). Here the CDR3 reads CASSLLTDTQYF. The DNA for the CDR3 is TGTGCCAGCAGCCTCCTCACAGATACGCAGTATTTT.

The chain's CDR3 is CASSPRAGSYGYTF. In DNA, the CDR3 is TGTGCCAGCAGCCCCCGAGCAGGCAGCTATGGCTACACCTTC. The chain combines TRBV11-2 with TRBJ1-2; D remains ambiguous. V lost 5 bases and J lost 4, with 14 bases in between. The CDR3 extends over 14 amino acids. Germline V gives CDR1 SGHAT, CDR2 FQNNGV.

The gene calls are TRBV7-9 and TRBJ2-3; a possible D gene is TRBD1 (6 bases). Trimming took 3 bases from V and 0 from J, leaving 13 bases between them. Germline values: CDR1 SEHNR, CDR2 FQNEAQ (reference sequence). The length of the CDR3 is 16 residues. The CDR3 DNA sequence: TGTGCCAGCAGCTTCCCCTGGACAGAGAGCACAGATACGCAGTATTTT. This sequence encodes CASSFPWTESTDTQYF.

The chain is built from TRBV27 and TRBJ1-1; D gene unclear. This CDR3 spans 15 amino acids. V lost 3 bases and J lost 7, with 18 bases in between. The germline V gene has CDR1 MNHEY and CDR2 SMNVEV (reference sequence). CDR3 in amino acids: CASSFRWATAGEAFF. In DNA, the CDR3 is TGTGCCAGCAGTTTTAGGTGGGCGACCGCGGGTGAAGCTTTCTTT.

This chain joins TRBV28 and TRBJ2-7; D is perhaps TRBD2 (6 bases). This CDR3 contains 16 residues. V was pared by 3 bases and J by 3 bases, with 18 bases between. CDR1 MDHEN and CDR2 SYDVKM come from the germline V gene. The CDR3 protein is CASSFSKAAGNYEQYF. The CDR3 nucleotides read TGTGCCAGCAGTTTTTCTAAAGCAGCGGGCAACTACGAGCAGTACTTC.

The chain recombines TRBV5-1 with TRBJ2-5; 11 nucleotides line up with TRBD1. CDR3 length equals 15 residues. The germline CDR1 and CDR2 sequences are SGHRS and YFSETQ. V shed 7 bases, J shed 5 bases, and the junction held 10 bases outside the gene matches. The CDR3 DNA follows: TGCGCCAGCGGACCCCTGGGACAGGGGGGGGAGACCCAGTACTTC. Its translation is CASGPLGQGGETQYF. Combining the CDR3 with reference TRBV5-1 and TRBJ2-5 gives the whole variable domain KAGVTQTPRYLIKTRGQQVTLSCSPISGHRSVSWYQQTPGQGLQFLFEYFSETQRNKGNFPGRFSGRQFSNSRSEMNVSTLELGDSALYLCASGPLGQGGETQYFGPGTRLLVL.

The rearrangement links TRBV5-1 to TRBJ2-1, with a weak D call TRBD1 (5 bases). Germline V CDR1 and CDR2: SGHRS, YFSETQ. CDR3 size: 13 residues. Trimming removed 4 bases from V and 7 bases from J, with 12 bases in between. CDR3 DNA: TGCGCCAGCAGCCAGACTCAGGGTAATGAGCAGTTCTTC. Residues: CASSQTQGNEQFF.

The chain uses TRBV6-1 and TRBJ1-1; 7 bases agree with TRBD1. The CDR3 covers 14 residues. Trimming took 4 bases from V and 0 from J; bases not matched to a gene: 2. Germline V gene sequence: CDR1 MNHNS, CDR2 SASEGT. CDR3 protein: CASSATGMNTEAFF. The DNA of the CDR3 is TGTGCCAGCAGTGCGACAGGGATGAACACTGAAGCTTTCTTT.